The subject of this entry is one T cell receptor beta chain. Its antigen is not known. Libraries were prepared by immunoSEQ multiplex PCR; TCRdb keeps only in-frame clonotypes and omits some of them. This table holds 150,000 to 250,000 clones, roughly nine tenths found once. The sample originates from a study of T cell responses to AZD1222 COVID-19 vaccine. Points from the study as a whole: Repertoire sampling was restricted to post-peak T cell response timepoints.

V lost 6 bases and J lost 3, with 12 bases in between. Germline lookup yields CDR1 SGHNT and CDR2 YYREEE (reference sequence). The CDR3 totals 13 residues. The source of this sequence is an adult who received the AZD1222 COVID-19 vaccine. This chain uses TRBV5-4 with TRBJ1-1; tentatively, D is TRBD1 (5 bases). This specimen was peripheral blood, taken 28 days after the second AZD1222 dose. The CDR3 region is CASKGFQDTEAFF. The CDR3 DNA is TGTGCCAGCAAGGGGTTCCAGGACACTGAAGCTTTCTTT.